This entry lists 28 T cell receptor beta chains sequenced from one sample in a study of T cell changes during pregnancy in multiple sclerosis. Profiled with immunoSEQ multiplex PCR; TCRdb holds only in-frame clones, not every one. The profile covers about 50,000 clones, with 90% to 95% appearing a single time and less than 5% taken by the ten largest. Sequencing used CD8+ T cells from peripheral blood mononuclear cells, obtained in the first trimester of pregnancy. These receptors originate from a female donor with multiple sclerosis, enrolled in a pregnancy study.

The chain links TRBV27 to TRBJ2-7; 7 nucleotides align to TRBD2. Germline V lookup: CDR1 MNHEY, CDR2 SMNVEV (reference sequence). The junction had 11 bases not matched to a gene; V was cut back by 7 bases and J by 2 bases. The CDR3 spans 15 residues. CDR3 coding DNA: TGTGCCAGCACCATATCCGGGGGGTTCCCCTACGAGCAGTACTTC. Protein: CASTISGGFPYEQYF.

The chain combines TRBV7-8 with TRBJ2-5; D is perhaps TRBD2 (6 bases). V lost 4 bases to trimming and J lost 2 bases, with 14 bases between them. The CDR3 has 15 amino acids. Germline lookup yields CDR1 SGHVS and CDR2 FQNEAQ. CDR3 DNA: TGTGCCAGCAGCTCCCGGGACTCACGTCAAGAGACCCAGTACTTC. This encodes CASSSRDSRQETQYF.

The chain employs TRBV5-1 and TRBJ2-2; 10 bases align to TRBD1. From germline, CDR1 is SGHRS and CDR2 YFSETQ. This CDR3 has 16 residues. Losses at the gene ends were 2 bases for V and 3 bases for J; bases not matched to a gene: 4. The CDR3 is CASSLRQGADTGELFF. The CDR3 coding sequence is TGCGCCAGCAGCTTACGACAGGGGGCAGACACCGGGGAGCTGTTTTTT.

This chain links TRBV6-6 with TRBJ2-2; 8 nucleotides line up with TRBD1. Germline V gene sequence: CDR1 MNHNY, CDR2 SVGAGI (reference sequence). V was clipped by 5 bases and J by 4 bases; unmatched bases: 9. This CDR3 region has 16 residues. DNA of the CDR3: TGTGCCAGCAGTACCCCAGGGGGCGTTGGCACCGGGGAGCTGTTTTTT. This codes for CASSTPGGVGTGELFF.

The chain employs TRBV27 and TRBJ2-5; D is possibly TRBD2 (6 bases). The CDR3 is 13 amino acids. CDR1 and CDR2 (germline): MNHEY, SMNVEV (reference sequence). The germline V and J ends were trimmed by 3 bases and 4 bases, with 9 bases remaining between them. This CDR3 is CASSFRGTETQYF. DNA for the CDR3: TGTGCCAGCAGTTTTCGGGGGACAGAGACCCAGTACTTC.

The chain couples TRBV12-5 to TRBJ1-4, with D unresolved. Per the germline V gene, CDR1 is LGHNT and CDR2 is FRNRAP. Trimming shortened V by 3 bases and J by 0 bases, and 5 bases separated the two germline ends. The CDR3 is 14 residues long. DNA of the CDR3: TGTGCTAGTGGTTTCGGAGCAACTAATGAAAAACTGTTTTTT. Residues: CASGFGATNEKLFF.

The V gene is TRBV4-2, the J gene TRBJ1-6, with 7 bases lining up with TRBD1. The junction had 14 bases not matched to a gene; V was cut back by 1 base and J by 11 bases. The CDR3 runs 17 residues. Germline assignment: CDR1 LGHNA and CDR2 YNFKEQ. The CDR3 DNA sequence: TGTGCCAGCAGCCAAGCACCAACAGACAGGGCGCTTCCACCCCTCCACTTT. It encodes CASSQAPTDRALPPLHF.

The rearrangement links TRBV4-1 to TRBJ2-7, with D possibly TRBD2 on 6 matching bases. V lost 1 base and J 0 bases, leaving 13 bases between the germline ends. There are 16 residues in the CDR3. The germline gives CDR1 MGHRA, CDR2 YSYEKL. The CDR3: CASSQGLGLSSYEQYF. The CDR3 coding sequence is TGCGCCAGCAGCCAAGGGCTGGGACTGAGCTCCTACGAGCAGTACTTC.

V is TRBV4-2 and J is TRBJ2-7; D perhaps matches TRBD1 (5 bases). In germline, CDR1 is LGHNA, CDR2 YNFKEQ. CDR3 size: 15 residues. The V and J ends lost 0 bases and 0 bases respectively, with 9 bases between them. In DNA form, the CDR3 reads TGTGCCAGCAGCCAAGATGAAGGGGCCTCCTACGAGCAGTACTTC. This codes for CASSQDEGASYEQYF.

This clone was seen only a few times. V gene TRBV9 combines with J gene TRBJ1-1; 7 bases agree with TRBD1. V shed 0 bases, J shed 4 bases, and the junction held 6 bases outside the gene matches. This CDR3 region has 15 residues. Germline CDR1 and CDR2: SGDLS and YYNGEE. This chain's CDR3 is CASSVAYRGSTEAFF. Written as DNA, the CDR3 is TGTGCCAGCAGCGTAGCGTACAGGGGATCCACTGAAGCTTTCTTT.

The chain employs TRBV4-1 and TRBJ2-7; D uncertain. Germline assignment: CDR1 MGHRA and CDR2 YSYEKL. The CDR3 spans 15 residues. V gave up 2 bases and J gave up 3 bases, with 14 bases separating them. CDR3 residues: CASSQKASAGYEQYF. Written as DNA, the CDR3 is TGCGCCAGCAGCCAAAAAGCCTCCGCCGGCTACGAGCAGTACTTC.

This chain uses TRBV28 with TRBJ2-2, with D unclear. With 1 base removed from V and 5 bases from J, the gap between germline ends came to 8 bases. CDR3 length: 14 amino acids. Germline CDR1 is MDHEN and CDR2 is SYDVKM. The CDR3 loop reads CASSLSSETGELFF. The CDR3 DNA sequence: TGTGCCAGCAGTTTATCTTCGGAGACCGGGGAGCTGTTTTTT.

CDR3 sequence reads: CASSHGQGMNTEAFF. The CDR3 DNA reads as TGCGCCAGCAGTCACGGACAGGGAATGAACACTGAAGCTTTCTTT. V gene TRBV5-1 combines with J gene TRBJ1-1; 8 bases are shared with TRBD1. The germline V gene has CDR1 SGHRS and CDR2 YFSETQ. Trimming removed 5 bases from V and 0 bases from J; junction bases left unmatched: 6. The CDR3 consists of 15 residues. Combining the CDR3 with reference TRBV5-1 and TRBJ1-1 gives the whole variable domain KAGVTQTPRYLIKTRGQQVTLSCSPISGHRSVSWYQQTPGQGLQFLFEYFSETQRNKGNFPGRFSGRQFSNSRSEMNVSTLELGDSALYLCASSHGQGMNTEAFFGQGTRLTVV.

The chain recombines TRBV19 with TRBJ1-3; D is undetermined. CDR3 length: 15 residues. Germline V gene sequence: CDR1 LNHDA, CDR2 SQIVND (reference sequence). The ends were cut back, 4 bases at V and 2 bases at J, with 12 bases in the middle. DNA for the CDR3: TGTGCCAGTAGTAGAGGAGTTGGAGCTGGAAACACCATATATTTT. Translated, it gives CASSRGVGAGNTIYF.

The rearrangement uses TRBV30 and TRBJ1-1; D not certain. The CDR3 sequence is 16 residues long. Germline CDR1 is GTSNPN and CDR2 is SVGIG (reference sequence). V was pared by 0 bases and J by 1 base, with 15 bases between. CDR3 coding DNA: TGTGCCTGGAGTGTAGGTGACCTCCGGGGGAACACTGAAGCTTTCTTT. This encodes CAWSVGDLRGNTEAFF.

The chain links TRBV9 to TRBJ2-7, with 16 bases lining up with TRBD2. The germline V gene has CDR1 SGDLS and CDR2 YYNGEE. Trimming cost V 3 bases and J 6 bases; bases outside gene matches: 3. The CDR3 covers 15 residues. CDR3 residues: CASSGGLAGGLEQYF. CDR3 nucleotides: TGTGCCAGCAGCGGGGGACTAGCGGGGGGGCTCGAGCAGTACTTC.

This rearrangement joins TRBV7-6 to TRBJ2-7; D might be TRBD2 (5 bases). The ends were cut back, 0 bases at V and 4 bases at J, with 16 bases in the middle. The germline V gene has CDR1 SGHVS and CDR2 FNYEAQ. The CDR3 has 16 residues. The CDR3, as DNA: TGTGCCAGCAGCTTAGCGGTGGACTTTGGTGGTTACGAGCAGTACTTC. Translated: CASSLAVDFGGYEQYF.

This clone was observed a single time. The chain uses TRBV2 and TRBJ1-4, with D perhaps matching TRBD1 (6 bases). Per germline, CDR1 SNHLY and CDR2 FYNNEI. Trimming removed 2 bases at V and 6 bases at J, with 13 bases between. The CDR3 is made up of 15 amino acids. CDR3 DNA: TGTGCCAGCAGTGAAACGGGAGGGGGGGATGAAAAACTGTTTTTT. It specifies CASSETGGGDEKLFF. The full variable domain, its missing parts supplied by reference TRBV2 and TRBJ1-4, is EPEVTQTPSHQVTQMGQEVILRCVPISNHLYFYWYRQILGQKVEFLVSFYNNEISEKSEIFDDQFSVERPDGSNFTLKIRSTKLEDSAMYFCASSETGGGDEKLFFGSGTQLSVL.

The V call is TRBV5-1, the J call TRBJ2-7, with a possible D match to TRBD1 (5 bases). Trimming left V 0 bases short and J 5 bases short, with 12 bases between. Germline CDR1 reads SGHRS; CDR2 reads YFSETQ. The CDR3 loop spans 14 amino acids. The CDR3 DNA follows: TGCGCCAGCAGCTTGGTGGCAGTCAGGGACGAGCAGTACTTC. It codes for CASSLVAVRDEQYF.

The rearrangement uses TRBV27 and TRBJ2-3; 7 bases agree with TRBD2. Germline V gene data show CDR1 as MNHEY and CDR2 as SMNVEV (reference sequence). This CDR3 is 14 amino acids long. The V gene end was trimmed by 9 bases and the J gene end by 0 bases; junction bases not matched to a gene: 6. The CDR3 DNA sequence: TGTGCCAGTAAGGGACTACCTAGCACAGATACGCAGTATTTT. It is translated as CASKGLPSTDTQYF.

This chain connects TRBV28 to TRBJ2-7; 9 positions match TRBD2. This CDR3 is built from 18 residues. V lost 3 bases and J lost 1; bases outside the gene matches: 13. In germline, CDR1 is MDHEN, CDR2 SYDVKM. The CDR3 reads CASSFLIEEREVSYEQYF. The CDR3 DNA sequence: TGTGCCAGCAGTTTCTTAATCGAGGAGCGGGAGGTTTCCTACGAGCAGTACTTC.

The rearrangement uses TRBV6-1 and TRBJ1-2, with D perhaps TRBD1 (6 bases). V gave up 8 bases and J gave up 1 base, with 11 bases separating them. Germline-derived CDR1 and CDR2 are MNHNS and SASEGT. The length of the CDR3 is 13 residues. The CDR3 spells CASFPDSNYGYTF. CDR3 bases: TGTGCCAGCTTCCCGGACAGTAACTATGGCTACACCTTC.

J is TRBJ1-1 and V is TRBV27; no definite D call. The CDR3 is 13 residues long. V dropped 8 bases and J dropped 4 bases, with 14 bases sitting between them. CDR1 is MNHEY, CDR2 SMNVEV, per germline (reference sequence). The CDR3 loop reads CASGVSMTTEAFF. DNA for the CDR3: TGTGCCAGCGGAGTGTCCATGACCACTGAAGCTTTCTTT.

The CDR3 nucleotides are TGCGCCAGCAGCTTGGAAAGCCCATACGTTGAAGGCTACACCTTC. Amino acids: CASSLESPYVEGYTF. V usage is TRBV5-1 and J usage is TRBJ1-2; D gene unclear. Trimming pared 0 bases from V and 8 bases from J, leaving 17 bases between. CDR3 length: 15 residues. Germline CDR1 SGHRS, CDR2 YFSETQ.

The chain is built from TRBV7-9 and TRBJ2-6; TRBD1 is a possible D gene (6 bases). CDR1 and CDR2 from the germline V gene are SEHNR and FQNEAQ (reference sequence). Trimming shortened V by 4 bases and J by 1 base, and 8 bases separated the two germline ends. This CDR3 has 15 amino acids. The CDR3 loop is CASSYRESGANVLTF. In DNA, the CDR3 is TGTGCCAGCAGCTACAGGGAGTCTGGGGCCAACGTCCTGACTTTC.

V usage is TRBV7-8 and J usage is TRBJ1-3; no clear D gene. The CDR3 consists of 17 residues. The V gene's germline CDR1 is SGHVS and CDR2 FQNEAQ. The V end was cut by 5 bases, the J end by 0 bases, with 17 bases between. The CDR3 loop is CASSLTLTLHSGNTIYF. As DNA, the CDR3 is TGTGCCAGCAGCCTGACCCTGACATTACACTCTGGAAACACCATATATTTT.

In nucleotides, the CDR3 is TGTGCCAGCAGCTTTTTGGGGGGCACTGAAGCTTTCTTT. The encoded protein is CASSFLGGTEAFF. The chain links TRBV5-4 to TRBJ1-1; D may be TRBD1 (5 bases). CDR3 length equals 13 residues. Trimming shortened V by 2 bases and J by 4 bases, and 9 bases separated the two germline ends. Germline V lookup: CDR1 SGHNT, CDR2 YYREEE (reference sequence).

The chain has TRBV2 and TRBJ1-2, with D maybe TRBD1 (6 bases). Per germline, CDR1 SNHLY and CDR2 FYNNEI. CDR3 length: 14 residues. The germline V and J ends were trimmed by 6 bases and 4 bases, with 15 bases remaining between them. The CDR3 coding sequence is TGTGCCAGCAGGGAGTGGACAGACTTCTATGGCTACACCTTC. Translation gives CASREWTDFYGYTF.